The rows below give T cell receptor beta chains drawn from one sample of a study of T cell responses to AZD1222 COVID-19 vaccine. Assay used: immunoSEQ multiplex PCR; TCRdb lists only in-frame clones, some missing. The table lists about 88,000 clones, roughly 89% of them singletons. Sequenced here: peripheral blood, sampled 28 days after the second AZD1222 dose. All receptors come from an adult who received the AZD1222 COVID-19 vaccine. Both conserved end residues are part of each CDR3. Each record gives: V gene, clone size, J gene, D gene, CDR3 DNA, CDR3 protein. A D gene is named only where the DNA matches it firmly. Not all rows give a size; the values are once, few, many and, for expanded clones, a class.

V gene: TRBV2
clone size: -
J gene: TRBJ1-1
D gene: TRBD1
CDR3 DNA: TGTGCCACTAAGATGGACAGGGGTGAAGCTTTCTTT
CDR3 protein: CATKMDRGEAFF

V gene: TRBV19
clone size: once
J gene: TRBJ1-5
D gene: -
CDR3 DNA: TGTGCCAGTAGTATAGATACGGGGGCGAGCCGAAATCAGCCCCAGCATTTT
CDR3 protein: CASSIDTGASRNQPQHF

V gene: TRBV30
clone size: -
J gene: TRBJ2-1
D gene: -
CDR3 DNA: TGTGCCTGGGGAGGTTCCAATGAGCAGTTCTTC
CDR3 protein: CAWGGSNEQFF

V gene: TRBV19
clone size: -
J gene: TRBJ1-1
D gene: -
CDR3 DNA: TGTGCCAGTAGTACCCAACAGAACACTGAAGCTTTCTTT
CDR3 protein: CASSTQQNTEAFF

V gene: TRBV12-5
clone size: -
J gene: TRBJ2-3
D gene: TRBD2
CDR3 DNA: TGTGCTAGTGGTTCCCCCCTCTTAGCGGGGGAGGTCCCAGATACGCAGTATTTT
CDR3 protein: CASGSPLLAGEVPDTQYF

V gene: TRBV5-4
clone size: -
J gene: TRBJ2-3
D gene: -
CDR3 DNA: TGTGCCAGCAGCTTGGGGGGGACCCGCACAGATACGCAGTATTTT
CDR3 protein: CASSLGGTRTDTQYF

V gene: TRBV18
clone size: -
J gene: TRBJ1-2
D gene: TRBD1
CDR3 DNA: TGTGCCAGCTCACCCGGACAGGGCTTTAACTATGGCTACACCTTC
CDR3 protein: CASSPGQGFNYGYTF

V gene: TRBV4-2
clone size: once
J gene: TRBJ1-2
D gene: -
CDR3 DNA: TGTGCCAGCAGCCAAGATCTTGGCAGGGTGAATGGCTACACCTTC
CDR3 protein: CASSQDLGRVNGYTF

V gene: TRBV5-1
clone size: -
J gene: TRBJ2-3
D gene: -
CDR3 DNA: TGCGCCAGCAGCTTGAGGCCGGGGATAGATACGCAGTATTTT
CDR3 protein: CASSLRPGIDTQYF

V gene: TRBV2
clone size: -
J gene: TRBJ2-6
D gene: -
CDR3 DNA: TGTGCCAGCAGTGCTCAGGGGAGGGCTGGGGCCAACGTCCTGACTTTC
CDR3 protein: CASSAQGRAGANVLTF

V gene: TRBV14
clone size: -
J gene: TRBJ1-2
D gene: -
CDR3 DNA: TGTGCCAGCAGCAATGCCGGGATTAACTATGGCTACACCTTC
CDR3 protein: CASSNAGINYGYTF

V gene: TRBV3-1/TRBV3-2
clone size: -
J gene: TRBJ1-2
D gene: -
CDR3 DNA: TGTGCCAGCAGCCAAAGGAACAGGGCTGATGGCTACACCTTC
CDR3 protein: CASSQRNRADGYTF

V gene: TRBV29-1
clone size: -
J gene: TRBJ1-1
D gene: TRBD1
CDR3 DNA: TGCAGCGGCCAAACAGGGGCAGCTGAAGCTTTCTTT
CDR3 protein: CSGQTGAAEAFF

V gene: TRBV5-1
clone size: -
J gene: TRBJ2-3
D gene: TRBD2
CDR3 DNA: TGCGCCAGCAGCTCCCCGGGAGGGGGGGATACGCAGTATTTT
CDR3 protein: CASSSPGGGDTQYF

V gene: TRBV5-1
clone size: -
J gene: TRBJ1-1
D gene: -
CDR3 DNA: TGCGCCAGCAGCTTGGAGCACGCGAACACTGAAGCTTTCTTT
CDR3 protein: CASSLEHANTEAFF

V gene: TRBV18
clone size: -
J gene: TRBJ1-1
D gene: TRBD1
CDR3 DNA: TGTGCCAGCTCACAAGGACAGGGGGCTTTGCACACTGAAGCTTTCTTT
CDR3 protein: CASSQGQGALHTEAFF

V gene: TRBV2
clone size: few
J gene: TRBJ2-7
D gene: TRBD2
CDR3 DNA: TGTGCCAGCACCGCATCCTCGACTAGCGGGGTCTACGAGCAGTACTTC
CDR3 protein: CASTASSTSGVYEQYF

V gene: TRBV10-3
clone size: -
J gene: TRBJ1-5
D gene: -
CDR3 DNA: TGTGCCATCCATGGACTGATGAGCAATCAGCCCCAGCATTTT
CDR3 protein: CAIHGLMSNQPQHF

V gene: TRBV15
clone size: -
J gene: TRBJ1-1
D gene: -
CDR3 DNA: TGTGCCACCAGCAGAGACCCCGGCACTGAAGCTTTCTTT
CDR3 protein: CATSRDPGTEAFF

V gene: TRBV20-1
clone size: -
J gene: TRBJ1-1
D gene: -
CDR3 DNA: TGCAGTGCTAAGGAGAACACTGAAGCTTTCTTT
CDR3 protein: CSAKENTEAFF

V gene: TRBV6-4
clone size: -
J gene: TRBJ1-3
D gene: -
CDR3 DNA: TGTGCCAGCAGTGTGCCTGGAAACACCATATATTTT
CDR3 protein: CASSVPGNTIYF

V gene: TRBV29-1
clone size: -
J gene: TRBJ2-2
D gene: TRBD2
CDR3 DNA: TGCAGCGTTTCGAGGCCGGGGGGAACCGGGGAGCTGTTTTTT
CDR3 protein: CSVSRPGGTGELFF

V gene: TRBV5-6
clone size: -
J gene: TRBJ2-3
D gene: -
CDR3 DNA: TGTGCCAGCAGCTTTCGGGCCGGGGTTACTAGCACAGATACGCAGTATTTT
CDR3 protein: CASSFRAGVTSTDTQYF

V gene: TRBV27
clone size: -
J gene: TRBJ1-6
D gene: -
CDR3 DNA: TGTGCCAGCAGCCCAAGGACAGTTCCCAATTCACCCCTCCACTTT
CDR3 protein: CASSPRTVPNSPLHF

V gene: TRBV5-1
clone size: -
J gene: TRBJ2-2
D gene: -
CDR3 DNA: TGCGCCAGCAGCTTTACAGTGAACACCGGGGAGCTGTTTTTT
CDR3 protein: CASSFTVNTGELFF

V gene: TRBV5-1
clone size: -
J gene: TRBJ2-5
D gene: TRBD1
CDR3 DNA: TGCGCCAGCAGCTTGGGACAGGGGGTGCTAGGAGAGACCCAGTACTTC
CDR3 protein: CASSLGQGVLGETQYF

V gene: TRBV10-3
clone size: -
J gene: TRBJ2-7
D gene: -
CDR3 DNA: TGTGCCATCAGTGAGTCGCAGTTGGCAGGCGCCGAGCAGTACTTC
CDR3 protein: CAISESQLAGAEQYF

V gene: TRBV29-1
clone size: -
J gene: TRBJ2-7
D gene: TRBD1
CDR3 DNA: TGCAGCGTGGGGCTAACGGACAGGGTTGGGAACGAGCAGTACTTC
CDR3 protein: CSVGLTDRVGNEQYF

V gene: TRBV10-3
clone size: -
J gene: TRBJ2-5
D gene: -
CDR3 DNA: TGTGCCATCCGTCCCCCGAGGGAGGAGACCCAGTACTTC
CDR3 protein: CAIRPPREETQYF

V gene: TRBV3-1/TRBV3-2
clone size: -
J gene: TRBJ1-4
D gene: -
CDR3 DNA: TGTGCCAGCAGCCCGGACGGGGAAAAACTGTTTTTT
CDR3 protein: CASSPDGEKLFF

V gene: TRBV23-1
clone size: -
J gene: TRBJ1-5
D gene: -
CDR3 DNA: TGCGCCAGCATTCAGGACAGACCCAACCGGCCCCAGCATTTT
CDR3 protein: CASIQDRPNRPQHF

V gene: TRBV5-1
clone size: once
J gene: TRBJ1-1
D gene: -
CDR3 DNA: TGCGCCAGCCGTCCGGTGGGAGGGGCGAACACTGAAGCTTTCTTT
CDR3 protein: CASRPVGGANTEAFF

V gene: TRBV3-1/TRBV3-2
clone size: once
J gene: TRBJ1-4
D gene: -
CDR3 DNA: TGTGCCAGCAGCCGTGCGGGGGATGAAAAACTGTTTTTT
CDR3 protein: CASSRAGDEKLFF

V gene: TRBV12-3/TRBV12-4
clone size: -
J gene: TRBJ2-2
D gene: TRBD2
CDR3 DNA: TGTGCCAGCAGGTCGGGGGGAACCGGGGAGCTGTTTTTT
CDR3 protein: CASRSGGTGELFF

V gene: TRBV18
clone size: -
J gene: TRBJ2-1
D gene: TRBD2
CDR3 DNA: TGTGCCAGCTCACCAAGGGGAGGGACGGGGTCCTCCAATGAGCAGTTCTTC
CDR3 protein: CASSPRGGTGSSNEQFF

V gene: TRBV19
clone size: -
J gene: TRBJ1-2
D gene: TRBD1
CDR3 DNA: TGTGCCAGTAGTATCAGTCCGGACAGGGGGCATGGCTACACCTTC
CDR3 protein: CASSISPDRGHGYTF

V gene: TRBV11-3
clone size: -
J gene: TRBJ1-1
D gene: -
CDR3 DNA: TGTGCCAGCAGCGCCTCTCGTTACGGCGCTGAAGCTTTCTTT
CDR3 protein: CASSASRYGAEAFF

V gene: TRBV3-1/TRBV3-2
clone size: -
J gene: TRBJ1-2
D gene: TRBD1
CDR3 DNA: TGTGCCAGCAGCCAGGGACAGGGTAACTATGGCTACACCTTC
CDR3 protein: CASSQGQGNYGYTF

V gene: TRBV6-5
clone size: -
J gene: TRBJ2-5
D gene: -
CDR3 DNA: TGTGCCAGCAAAAGAGGAGGGGTTGAGACCCAGTACTTC
CDR3 protein: CASKRGGVETQYF

V gene: TRBV19
clone size: -
J gene: TRBJ1-1
D gene: -
CDR3 DNA: TGTGCCAGTAAGAGTAGTCCAGCGGGCACTGAAGCTTTCTTT
CDR3 protein: CASKSSPAGTEAFF

V gene: TRBV7-9
clone size: -
J gene: TRBJ1-5
D gene: -
CDR3 DNA: TGTGCCAGCAGACCAGCGGGGGAATATAGCAATCAGCCCCAGCATTTT
CDR3 protein: CASRPAGEYSNQPQHF

V gene: TRBV5-1
clone size: -
J gene: TRBJ2-5
D gene: -
CDR3 DNA: TGCGCCAGCAGCGCCCCTTGGGAGGGGGGGGAGACCCAGTACTTC
CDR3 protein: CASSAPWEGGETQYF

V gene: TRBV6-5
clone size: -
J gene: TRBJ2-3
D gene: TRBD2
CDR3 DNA: TGTGCCAGTACTAGCAGCGGGGGCACCACAGATACGCAGTATTTT
CDR3 protein: CASTSSGGTTDTQYF

V gene: TRBV4-2
clone size: -
J gene: TRBJ1-5
D gene: -
CDR3 DNA: TGTGCCAGCAGCCAGAGTGGGGGGCAGCCCCAGCATTTT
CDR3 protein: CASSQSGGQPQHF

V gene: TRBV10-2
clone size: -
J gene: TRBJ2-7
D gene: -
CDR3 DNA: TGCGCCAGCAGTGAGTCGACCTGGGGCTGGCGGCAGTACTTC
CDR3 protein: CASSESTWGWRQYF

V gene: TRBV9
clone size: -
J gene: TRBJ2-2
D gene: -
CDR3 DNA: TGTGCCAGCAGCGTAGGTAATCCAGGGACGAACACCGGGGAGCTGTTTTTT
CDR3 protein: CASSVGNPGTNTGELFF

V gene: TRBV6-2/TRBV6-3
clone size: many
J gene: TRBJ2-3
D gene: -
CDR3 DNA: TGTGCCAGCAGTTACGGGCAGAGCCTTAGCACAGATACGCAGTATTTT
CDR3 protein: CASSYGQSLSTDTQYF

V gene: TRBV7-2
clone size: -
J gene: TRBJ2-7
D gene: -
CDR3 DNA: TGTGCCAGCAGCTTAGATGGCGGCTCTTACGAGCAGTACTTC
CDR3 protein: CASSLDGGSYEQYF

V gene: TRBV6-1
clone size: few
J gene: TRBJ2-7
D gene: -
CDR3 DNA: TGTGCCAGCAGTGAAGTCTTTGAGCAGTACTTC
CDR3 protein: CASSEVFEQYF